This T cell receptor beta chain was sequenced for a study of T cell responses to AZD1222 COVID-19 vaccine. Study details: Whether given at about 4 or about 12 weeks, second doses were pooled.

Study observations and caveats: Spike-specific TCR breadth and depth both grew after two AZD1222 doses. At baseline, seropositivity was found in only 5 to 7 AZD1222 recipients. Along spike, vaccine-associated CD4 TCRs were found throughout, with dominance at 160-218 and 743-854.

In the case of this clone: Its antigen is unidentified.

Germline values: CDR1 LNHDA, CDR2 SQIVND (reference sequence). The CDR3 length is 12 residues. Trimming shortened V by 10 bases and J by 4 bases, and 14 bases separated the two germline ends. Profiling relied on immunoSEQ multiplex PCR, and the TCRdb table lists in-frame clones only, not all of them. This sample has about 100,000 clones, with roughly 91% found just once. The source of this sequence is an adult in good health. The sample here was peripheral blood, taken on day 0 of AZD1222 vaccination. The chain joins TRBV19 to TRBJ2-7; TRBD2 is a possible D gene (5 bases). The chain's CDR3 is CATSGFRYEQYF. The DNA of the CDR3 is TGTGCCACCTCGGGATTCAGATACGAGCAGTACTTC.